Each of the 23 T cell receptor beta chains below was sequenced from the same sample in a study of cytomegalovirus exposure and HLA in healthy donors (TCRdb year 2017). The protocol used for the library was the immunoSEQ multiplex PCR assay. The multiplex PCR relied on a mix of 60 forward primers for TCR Vbeta segments and 13 reverse primers for TCR Jbeta segments. The immuneACCESS repertoire file appears here via TCRdb, limited to in-frame rearrangements. These files lack a portion of the clones; in checked studies, under half of the deficit traces to unresolved V genes, and the cause of the others is not known. For this sample the table gives 200,000 to 250,000 clones, of which approximately 82% were detected only once. The ten top clones hold 0.55% to 0.75% of the sample. What was sequenced was PBMCs. These receptors came from a man younger than 35 in good health and CMV-seronegative.

This clone was detected once. CDR3 amino acids: CARREGQGIDTQYF. CDR3 coding DNA: TGTGCCAGGAGAGAGGGACAGGGGATAGATACGCAGTATTTT. The chain joins TRBV2 to TRBJ2-3; 10 bases are shared with TRBD1. The ends lost 9 bases at V and 5 bases at J; junction bases unmatched: 8. CDR1 SNHLY and CDR2 FYNNEI come from the germline V gene. CDR3 length: 14 residues.

The V and J genes are TRBV18 and TRBJ1-2, with 9 positions matching TRBD1. The CDR3 runs 16 residues. The germline CDR1 and CDR2 sequences are KGHSH and LQKENI. With 6 bases clipped from V and 4 bases from J, the junction kept 12 bases outside the gene matches. CDR3 nucleotide sequence: TGTGCCAGCTCGCCTTGGGACAGGGAAACTAGCTATGGCTACACCTTC. Protein: CASSPWDRETSYGYTF.

This chain links TRBV5-4 with TRBJ1-1; perhaps TRBD1 as D (5 bases). Per germline, CDR1 SGHNT and CDR2 YYREEE (reference sequence). V lost 0 bases and J 0 bases, leaving 9 bases between the germline ends. The CDR3 contains 15 residues. This CDR3 reads CASSLVQGLNTEAFF. CDR3 bases: TGTGCCAGCAGCTTGGTGCAGGGCCTGAACACTGAAGCTTTCTTT.

V and J are TRBV7-6 and TRBJ2-1; 9 bases agree with TRBD1. This CDR3 region has 17 residues. Germline CDR1 and CDR2: SGHVS and FNYEAQ. After removal of 5 bases from V and 5 bases from J, the junction contained 13 bases not matched to a gene. The chain's CDR3 is CASSRPGTGKANNEQFF. CDR3 nucleotides: TGTGCCAGCAGCCGTCCCGGGACAGGGAAGGCAAACAATGAGCAGTTCTTC. Full variable domain (remainder filled in from reference TRBV7-6 and TRBJ2-1): GAGVSQSPRYKVTKRGQDVALRCDPISGHVSLYWYRQALGQGPEFLTYFNYEAQQDKSGLPNDRFSAERPEGSISTLTIQRTEQRDSAMYRCASSRPGTGKANNEQFFGPGTRLTVL.

Only a few counts were recorded for this clone. This sequence joins TRBV6-5 and TRBJ1-2; D is unresolved. The V and J ends lost 6 bases and 7 bases respectively, with 15 bases between them. Germline V gene lookup returns CDR1 MNHEY and CDR2 SVGAGI. The CDR3 is 13 amino acids. The DNA for the CDR3 is TGTGCCAGCAGACCAAGAGTGAGTCGTGGCTACACCTTC. It yields the protein CASRPRVSRGYTF.

The CDR3 nucleotides read TGTGCCAGCAGTCCCCAGTCTGCTGAAGCTTTCTTT. Encoded protein: CASSPQSAEAFF. V and J are TRBV2 and TRBJ1-1; D is ambiguous. Looked up from germline, CDR1 is SNHLY and CDR2 is FYNNEI. The CDR3 totals 12 residues. V dropped 5 bases and J dropped 6 bases, with 10 bases sitting between them.

The V and J genes are TRBV30 and TRBJ2-3; D is unclear. This CDR3 spans 13 amino acids. Germline assignment: CDR1 GTSNPN and CDR2 SVGIG (reference sequence). V lost 0 bases to trimming and J lost 0 bases, with 4 bases between them. CDR3 bases: TGTGCCTGGAGTGTAATAAGCACAGATACGCAGTATTTT. Translated: CAWSVISTDTQYF.

This clone was recorded once. The rearrangement links TRBV6-5 to TRBJ2-5; D not certain. The germline V gene has CDR1 MNHEY and CDR2 SVGAGI. The ends were cut back, 7 bases at V and 5 bases at J, with 11 bases in the middle. There are 12 residues in the CDR3. CDR3 sequence: CASTNTGETQYF. CDR3 sequence (DNA): TGTGCCAGCACTAATACCGGGGAGACCCAGTACTTC.

CDR3 sequence (DNA): TGTGCCAGCAGCATTCGCCAAGAGACCCAGTACTTC. Translation: CASSIRQETQYF. This sequence joins TRBV7-2 and TRBJ2-5; no clear D. There are 12 residues in the CDR3. The V gene lost 5 bases and the J gene lost 1 base, with 5 bases spanning the gap. Germline V lookup: CDR1 SGHTA, CDR2 FQGNSA.

The chain employs TRBV9 and TRBJ1-2, with a tentative D call TRBD1 (5 bases). With 4 bases removed from V and 5 bases from J, the gap between germline ends came to 18 bases. The CDR3 is 15 amino acids. Germline CDR1 SGDLS, CDR2 YYNGEE. The CDR3 region is CASSPLSGVGYGYTF. The CDR3 coding sequence is TGTGCCAGCAGCCCTCTGTCGGGGGTAGGGTATGGCTACACCTTC.

The rearrangement uses TRBV9 and TRBJ1-2; no clear D gene. Germline V lookup: CDR1 SGDLS, CDR2 YYNGEE. The CDR3 has 16 residues. Trimming removed 4 bases from V and 8 bases from J, with 24 bases in between. This CDR3 reads CASSSVSKGGGKGYTF. CDR3 DNA sequence: TGTGCCAGCAGCTCGGTCAGTAAGGGAGGCGGGAAGGGCTACACCTTC.

This chain connects TRBV5-4 to TRBJ2-7; the match to TRBD2 covers 8 bases. Germline V gene sequence: CDR1 SGHNT, CDR2 YYREEE (reference sequence). V lost 0 bases and J lost 2; bases outside the gene matches: 4. This CDR3 region has 15 residues. DNA for the CDR3: TGTGCCAGCAGCTTGGAGGCGGGAGGAGCCTACGAGCAGTACTTC. Its protein product is CASSLEAGGAYEQYF.

This chain links TRBV6-5 with TRBJ1-3; the D gene is possibly TRBD1 (6 bases). The CDR3 loop spans 15 amino acids. The V and J ends lost 4 bases and 4 bases respectively, with 14 bases between them. Per germline, CDR1 MNHEY and CDR2 SVGAGI. The CDR3 loop reads CASSSTQTGGNTIYF. The CDR3 nucleotides read TGTGCCAGCAGTTCCACCCAGACAGGAGGAAACACCATATATTTT.

V is TRBV6-5 and J is TRBJ2-1; D not certain. The ends were cut back, 4 bases at V and 5 bases at J, with 3 bases in the middle. The CDR3 is 11 residues long. From germline, CDR1 is MNHEY and CDR2 SVGAGI. CDR3 residues: CASSSHNEQFF. The CDR3 coding sequence is TGTGCCAGCAGTTCTCACAATGAGCAGTTCTTC.

The chain recombines TRBV29-1 with TRBJ2-7; 10 bases agree with TRBD2. This CDR3 has 18 residues. After removal of 4 bases from V and 0 bases from J, the junction contained 15 bases not matched to a gene. Germline CDR1 reads SQVTM; CDR2 reads ANQGSEA. The CDR3 reads CSVVAEREGPRSSYEQYF. The CDR3 nucleotides read TGCAGCGTTGTGGCCGAGCGGGAGGGTCCTAGGAGCTCCTACGAGCAGTACTTC.

The rearrangement uses TRBV6-5 and TRBJ2-7; D might be TRBD2 (5 bases). Trimming stripped 2 bases from V and 2 bases from J, with 10 bases between. Germline V gene data show CDR1 as MNHEY and CDR2 as SVGAGI. The CDR3 runs to 14 residues. CDR3 in amino acids: CASSYQDGAYEQYF. The CDR3 DNA reads TGTGCCAGCAGTTACCAGGACGGGGCCTACGAGCAGTACTTC.

V is TRBV28 and J is TRBJ2-3, with a possible D match to TRBD1 (6 bases). The ends were cut back, 5 bases at V and 5 bases at J, with 14 bases in the middle. The V gene's germline CDR1 is MDHEN and CDR2 SYDVKM. The CDR3 length is 14 residues. CDR3 DNA: TGTGCCAGCAGTCCCAACAGGGTAGGAGATACGCAGTATTTT. Its translation: CASSPNRVGDTQYF.

The V call is TRBV10-1, the J call TRBJ2-7; 9 positions match TRBD1. From germline, CDR1 is WNHNN and CDR2 SYGVQD (reference sequence). CDR3 length: 15 residues. J was trimmed by 2 bases and V by 5 bases; bases with no gene match: 7. The CDR3 DNA sequence: TGCGCCAGCAGTCAACCCGGGACAGGGCCCTACGAGCAGTACTTC. Protein sequence: CASSQPGTGPYEQYF.

The chain couples TRBV5-1 to TRBJ2-2; 9 nucleotides line up with TRBD2. Germline values: CDR1 SGHRS, CDR2 YFSETQ. The CDR3 loop spans 16 amino acids. The V segment lost 0 bases and the J segment 6 bases; nucleotides outside the gene matches: 6. The CDR3 DNA is TGCGCCAGCAGCTTGGCCGCTAGCGGGACGGCCGGGGAGCTGTTTTTT. Translated: CASSLAASGTAGELFF.

This clone is a singleton in its sample. The chain uses TRBV6-1 and TRBJ1-1; tentatively, D is TRBD1 (5 bases). Trimming cost V 7 bases and J 4 bases, with 19 bases left between them. Germline V gene sequence: CDR1 MNHNS, CDR2 SASEGT. The CDR3 is 15 residues long. CDR3 region: CASKEGREAGTEAFF. The DNA of the CDR3 is TGTGCCAGCAAAGAAGGCAGGGAGGCCGGCACTGAAGCTTTCTTT.

The rearrangement links TRBV9 to TRBJ2-1, with TRBD2 matching over 13 bases. This CDR3 contains 15 residues. Germline lookup yields CDR1 SGDLS and CDR2 YYNGEE. V trimming: 1 base; J trimming: 9 bases; junction bases outside the gene matches: 4. The CDR3 reads CASSVRTSGSTEQFF. The CDR3, as DNA: TGTGCCAGCAGCGTAAGGACTAGCGGGAGTACTGAGCAGTTCTTC. Looking up the rest from reference TRBV9 and TRBJ2-1 gives the full variable domain: DSGVTQTPKHLITATGQRVTLRCSPRSGDLSVYWYQQSLDQGLQFLIQYYNGEERAKGNILERFSAQQFPDLHSELNLSSLELGDSALYFCASSVRTSGSTEQFFGPGTRLTVL.

The rearrangement links TRBV10-2 to TRBJ1-2; 11 bases match TRBD1. The CDR3 contains 14 residues. J lost 6 bases, V lost 8 bases, and 8 bases had no gene match. Germline assignment: CDR1 WSHSY and CDR2 SAAADI. The CDR3 bases are TGCGCCAGCTCCCGACAGGGACAGGGGGATGGCTACACCTTC. Translation: CASSRQGQGDGYTF.

The J gene is TRBJ2-1, the V gene TRBV6-6, with a tentative D call TRBD2 (6 bases). Germline CDR1 MNHNY, CDR2 SVGAGI (reference sequence). Deletions cut 8 bases from V and 4 bases from J, with 21 bases between. The CDR3 sequence is 16 residues long. The CDR3 region is CASGESKAGFYNEQFF. The CDR3 nucleotides read TGTGCCAGCGGCGAATCAAAGGCGGGGTTTTACAATGAGCAGTTCTTC.